These 26 T cell receptor beta chains came from one sample sequenced in a study of T cells expressing NK-cell markers. TCRdb re-called the 5' RACE reads and shows each CDR3 protein once, DNA omitted. The table for this sample gives about 150,000 distinct CDR3 sequences. Input material: blood T cells: a sorted CD56 or NKG2C T cell subset, CD4+ or CD8+ T cells, or bulk PBMC T cells (not recorded which). These TCRs come from a man between 18 and 29 years old in good health.

V and J are TRBV2 and TRBJ2-1. Germline assignment: CDR1 SNHLY and CDR2 FYNNEI. This CDR3 is 12 amino acids long. Here the CDR3 reads CASSERRDEQFF. Filled out from reference TRBV2 and TRBJ2-1, the complete variable domain reads EPEVTQTPSHQVTQMGQEVILRCVPISNHLYFYWYRQILGQKVEFLVSFYNNEISEKSEIFDDQFSVERPDGSNFTLKIRSTKLEDSAMYFCASSERRDEQFFGPGTRLTVL.

CDR3 region: CASSDLAFGLNEQFF. The chain combines TRBV25-1 with TRBJ2-1; TCRdb's D gene call, TRBD2, goes unchecked for lack of DNA. CDR1 is MGHDK, CDR2 SYGVNS, per germline. The CDR3 spans 15 residues.

This chain connects TRBV12-3 or TRBV12-4 to TRBJ2-3; the TRBD2 assignment by TCRdb is unverifiable without DNA. This CDR3 spans 17 amino acids. CDR3 residues: CASSPLGLAGESDTQYF.

The rearrangement uses TRBV4-3 and TRBJ2-1; the TRBD2 assignment by TCRdb is unverifiable without DNA. The CDR3 runs 14 residues. Looked up from germline, CDR1 is LGHNA and CDR2 is YSLEER. Here the CDR3 reads CASSRELASDEQFF.

J is TRBJ2-6 and V is TRBV11-1; there is no DNA to check the TCRdb D call of TRBD1. Germline V CDR1 and CDR2: SGHAT, FQDESV (reference sequence). CDR3 size: 18 residues. CDR3 protein: CASSPGTGSASGANVLTF. The full variable domain, its missing parts supplied by reference TRBV11-1 and TRBJ2-6, is EAEVAQSPRYKITEKSQAVAFWCDPISGHATLYWYRQILGQGPELLVQFQDESVVDDSQLPKDRFSAERLKGVDSTLKIQPAELGDSAMYLCASSPGTGSASGANVLTFGAGSRLTVL.

The chain couples TRBV6-1 to TRBJ2-5. CDR3 length: 15 residues. Germline V lookup: CDR1 MNHNS, CDR2 SASEGT. The CDR3 sequence: CASSPVALSRDTQYF.

The rearrangement links TRBV19 to TRBJ2-3; TCRdb lists TRBD2, though no DNA is available to test this call. This CDR3 region has 15 residues. Germline lookup yields CDR1 LNHDA and CDR2 SQIVND (reference sequence). This CDR3 reads CASSTGSGSSDTQYF.

This rearrangement joins TRBV6-6 to TRBJ2-7; TCRdb designates TRBD1, a call that cannot be tested without DNA. The CDR3 consists of 11 residues. Germline values: CDR1 MNHNY, CDR2 SVGAGI (reference sequence). CDR3 region: CATTLGAEQYF.

The V gene is TRBV28, the J gene TRBJ2-7. The V gene's germline CDR1 is MDHEN and CDR2 SYDVKM. This CDR3 has 12 residues. The chain's CDR3 is CASSPADYEQYF.

The chain joins TRBV6-5 to TRBJ2-7. Per the germline V gene, CDR1 is MNHEY and CDR2 is SVGAGI. This CDR3 has 12 amino acids. CDR3 sequence reads: CASSQDRHEQYF.

V gene TRBV12-3 or TRBV12-4 combines with J gene TRBJ2-2. The CDR3 has 12 amino acids. The CDR3 reads CASSETNGELFF.

The chain has TRBV18 and TRBJ2-3; TCRdb's assignment of TRBD1 cannot be checked, as there is no DNA. Germline-derived CDR1 and CDR2 are KGHSH and LQKENI. This CDR3 is built from 16 residues. The chain's CDR3 is CASSPLDRGRADTQYF.

V usage is TRBV6-1 and J usage is TRBJ2-1; the D call from TCRdb, TRBD1, cannot be confirmed without DNA. Germline-derived CDR1 and CDR2 are MNHNS and SASEGT. The CDR3 totals 15 residues. CDR3 sequence: CASTTGGQGHNEQFF.

The chain joins TRBV6-5 to TRBJ2-2. CDR3 length: 13 residues. Germline V lookup: CDR1 MNHEY, CDR2 SVGAGI. CDR3 in amino acids: CASSWRVAGELFF.

V and J are TRBV11-2 and TRBJ2-3; lacking DNA, the TRBD2 call made by TCRdb goes unchecked. From germline, CDR1 is SGHAT and CDR2 FQNNGV. The CDR3 length is 15 residues. The CDR3 spells CASSTLARKSDTQYF.

V gene TRBV27 combines with J gene TRBJ2-3; TCRdb names TRBD1, which stays unverified in the absence of DNA. The CDR3 runs to 16 residues. Per germline, CDR1 MNHEY and CDR2 SMNVEV (reference sequence). The CDR3 reads CASSYLTGGSTDTQYF.

The rearrangement uses TRBV6-4 and TRBJ1-1. Germline V gene data show CDR1 as MRHNA and CDR2 as SNTAGT. The CDR3 contains 11 residues. This chain's CDR3 is CASPERAEAFF.

The CDR3 loop is CATSRVRLADNEQFF. J is TRBJ2-1 and V is TRBV15; with no DNA, the TCRdb D assignment of TRBD2 cannot be verified. The CDR3 spans 15 residues. The V gene's germline CDR1 is LNHNV and CDR2 YYDKDF (reference sequence).

The V call is TRBV13, the J call TRBJ2-1; TCRdb's assignment of TRBD2 cannot be checked, as there is no DNA. Germline V gene lookup returns CDR1 PRHDT and CDR2 FYEKMQ (reference sequence). There are 14 residues in the CDR3. CDR3 amino acids: CASSSLERHNEQFF. Filled out from reference TRBV13 and TRBJ2-1, the complete variable domain reads AAGVIQSPRHLIKEKRETATLKCYPIPRHDTVYWYQQGPGQDPQFLISFYEKMQSDKGSIPDRFSAQQFSDYHSELNMSSLELGDSALYFCASSSLERHNEQFFGPGTRLTVL.

This sequence joins TRBV10-3 and TRBJ2-1; TCRdb's D call, TRBD2, is unchecked because there is no DNA. Germline assignment: CDR1 ENHRY and CDR2 SYGVKD. The CDR3 length is 17 residues. The CDR3: CAISELVVLAEVHEQFF.

This sequence joins TRBV7-9 and TRBJ2-1; TCRdb lists TRBD2, though no DNA is available to test this call. Looked up from germline, CDR1 is SEHNR and CDR2 is FQNEAQ (reference sequence). The CDR3 length is 15 residues. The CDR3 spells CASSPTSASYNEQFF.

J is TRBJ2-2 and V is TRBV24-1; TCRdb's D call, TRBD1, is unchecked because there is no DNA. The CDR3 extends over 14 amino acids. CDR1 is KGHDR, CDR2 SFDVKD, per germline. CDR3 sequence reads: CATSSQGTTGELFF.

The rearrangement joins TRBV12-3 or TRBV12-4 to TRBJ1-1; TCRdb indicates TRBD1, and absent DNA this call remains unverified. CDR3 size: 13 residues. The CDR3: CASSLDWGAEAFF.

The rearrangement joins TRBV7-9 to TRBJ2-5; lacking DNA, the TRBD1 call made by TCRdb goes unchecked. CDR1 is SEHNR, CDR2 FQNEAQ, per germline (reference sequence). This CDR3 is 15 amino acids long. The CDR3 reads CASSQFSGGQETQYF. The entire variable domain, with the rest obtained from reference TRBV7-9 and TRBJ2-5, is as follows: DTGVSQNPRHKITKRGQNVTFRCDPISEHNRLYWYRQTLGQGPEFLTYFQNEAQLEKSRLLSDRFSAERPKGSFSTLEIQRTEQGDSAMYLCASSQFSGGQETQYFGPGTRLLVL.

V is TRBV27 and J is TRBJ2-5; the TRBD2 assignment by TCRdb is unverifiable without DNA. This CDR3 region has 16 residues. Germline CDR1 MNHEY, CDR2 SMNVEV (reference sequence). This CDR3 is CASIQTSGGDQETQYF.

The chain joins TRBV11-1 to TRBJ2-7; with no DNA, the TCRdb D assignment of TRBD1 cannot be verified. Germline V lookup: CDR1 SGHAT, CDR2 FQDESV (reference sequence). This CDR3 is 14 amino acids long. CDR3 region: CASSLVGQVREQYF.